This TCR beta chain was identified in a study of control samples from healthy donors and cancer patients. Profiling relied on immunoSEQ multiplex PCR, and the TCRdb table lists in-frame clones only, not all of them. The table shows 150,000 to 200,000 clones, with roughly 89% occurring only once. The germline CDR1 and CDR2 sequences are MNHEY and SMNVEV (reference sequence). This CDR3 has 15 residues. The J segment lost 3 bases and the V segment lost 3 bases, leaving 3 bases of the junction unmatched. Sequenced input: blood. The origin of this receptor is a woman aged 30 to 39 in good health. The chain recombines TRBV27 with TRBJ2-1; TRBD1 matches at 9 bases. CDR3 in amino acids: CASSFGQGYYNEQFF. The CDR3 DNA reads as TGTGCCAGCAGTTTCGGACAGGGGTACTACAATGAGCAGTTCTTC.